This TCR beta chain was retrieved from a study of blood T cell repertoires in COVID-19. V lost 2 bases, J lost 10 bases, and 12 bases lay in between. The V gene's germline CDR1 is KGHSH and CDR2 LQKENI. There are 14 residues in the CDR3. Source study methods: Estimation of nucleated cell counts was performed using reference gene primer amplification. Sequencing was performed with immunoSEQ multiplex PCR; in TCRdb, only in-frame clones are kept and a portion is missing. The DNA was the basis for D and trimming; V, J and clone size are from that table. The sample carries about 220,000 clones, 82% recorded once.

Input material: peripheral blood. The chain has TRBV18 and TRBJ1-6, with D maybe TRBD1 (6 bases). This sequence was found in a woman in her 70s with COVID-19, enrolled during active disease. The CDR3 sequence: CASSPIDQGSPLHF. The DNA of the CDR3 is TGTGCCAGCTCACCAATCGACCAGGGGTCACCCCTCCACTTT. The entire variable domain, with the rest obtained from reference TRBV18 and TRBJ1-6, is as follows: NAGVMQNPRHLVRRRGQEARLRCSPMKGHSHVYWYRQLPEEGLKFMVYLQKENIIDESGMPKERFSAEFPKEGPSILRIQQVVRGDSAAYFCASSPIDQGSPLHFGNGTRLTVT.